These 9 T cell receptor beta chains were sequenced from one sample in a study of OX40 agonist ivuxolimab in advanced cancers. Assay used: immunoSEQ multiplex PCR; TCRdb lists only in-frame clones, some missing. The table has 60,000 to 75,000 clones, roughly 87% seen once. The sample was CD4+ or CD8+ T cells sorted from blood, taken in a trial of the OX40 agonist ivuxolimab. The receptors shown here come from an adult with an advanced solid tumor such as melanoma, head and neck, liver or kidney cancer.

With regard to this clone: This may come from a read error, since a much larger clone is one base off. The V gene is TRBV11-3, the J gene TRBJ1-1; the D is unclear. Germline values: CDR1 SGHNT, CDR2 YENEEA. CDR3 length: 13 amino acids. Trimming pared 1 base from V and 1 base from J, leaving 4 bases between. The CDR3 sequence is CASSLGPNTEAFF. CDR3 DNA: TGTGCCAGCAGCTTAGGTCCGAACACTGAAGCTTTCTTT.

This chain uses TRBV7-2 with TRBJ2-5, with a weak D call TRBD1 (6 bases). The CDR3 consists of 13 residues. Germline V gene lookup returns CDR1 SGHTA and CDR2 FQGNSA. Deletions cut 4 bases from V and 5 bases from J, with 11 bases between. The CDR3 reads CASSSTGPETQYF. In nucleotides, the CDR3 is TGTGCCAGCAGCTCCACAGGGCCCGAGACCCAGTACTTC. The complete variable domain, with remaining parts taken from reference TRBV7-2 and TRBJ2-5, reads GAGVSQSPSNKVTEKGKDVELRCDPISGHTALYWYRQSLGQGLEFLIYFQGNSAPDKSGLPSDRFSAERTGGSVSTLTIQRTQQEDSAVYLCASSSTGPETQYFGPGTRLLVL.

This rearrangement joins TRBV19 to TRBJ2-7; 10 bases fit TRBD2. CDR3 length equals 14 residues. The germline gives CDR1 LNHDA, CDR2 SQIVND (reference sequence). V dropped 4 bases and J dropped 1; count of bases not matched to a gene: 1. The CDR3 protein is CASSKTSGSYEQYF. CDR3 DNA sequence: TGTGCCAGTAGTAAGACTAGCGGGTCCTACGAGCAGTACTTC. The complete variable domain, with remaining parts taken from reference TRBV19 and TRBJ2-7, reads DGGITQSPKYLFRKEGQNVTLSCEQNLNHDAMYWYRQDPGQGLRLIYYSQIVNDFQKGDIAEGYSVSREKKESFPLTVTSAQKNPTAFYLCASSKTSGSYEQYFGPGTRLTVT.

This clone was found once. The chain links TRBV5-1 to TRBJ2-3; TRBD2 matches at 8 bases. V lost 0 bases and J lost 3; bases outside the gene matches: 0. Germline V gene data show CDR1 as SGHRS and CDR2 as YFSETQ. The CDR3 is made up of 14 amino acids. The CDR3 spells CASSLGLATDTQYF. The CDR3 nucleotides are TGCGCCAGCAGCTTGGGACTAGCGACAGATACGCAGTATTTT.

This chain's CDR3 is CASSTGSQPQHF. The CDR3, as DNA: TGTGCCAGCAGTACAGGGAGTCAGCCCCAGCATTTT. The rearrangement joins TRBV27 to TRBJ1-5; TRBD1 is a possible D gene (6 bases). The CDR3 consists of 12 residues. Between the trimmed V and J ends, which lost 5 bases and 6 bases, there was a span of 8 bases. CDR1 is MNHEY, CDR2 SMNVEV, per germline (reference sequence).

V gene TRBV30 combines with J gene TRBJ2-7, with a possible D match to TRBD1 (5 bases). This CDR3 region has 12 residues. Per germline, CDR1 GTSNPN and CDR2 SVGIG (reference sequence). V dropped 4 bases and J dropped 2 bases, with 9 bases sitting between them. The CDR3 spells CAWKPGTYEQYF. The CDR3 nucleotides read TGTGCCTGGAAGCCAGGGACCTACGAGCAGTACTTC.

This clone was seen a single time. V and J are TRBV5-6 and TRBJ1-5, with D uncertain. The germline V and J ends were trimmed by 3 bases and 1 base, with 8 bases remaining between them. Germline values: CDR1 SGHDT, CDR2 YYEEEE. CDR3 size: 14 residues. CDR3 coding DNA: TGTGCCAGCAGCTCGGGCATAAGCAATCAGCCCCAGCATTTT. Translated: CASSSGISNQPQHF. The variable domain in full, with the rest retrieved from reference TRBV5-6 and TRBJ1-5, is DAGVTQSPTHLIKTRGQQVTLRCSPKSGHDTVSWYQQALGQGPQFIFQYYEEEERQRGNFPDRFSGHQFPNYSSELNVNALLLGDSALYLCASSSGISNQPQHFGDGTRLSIL.

This chain connects TRBV6-1 to TRBJ2-1, with 13 positions matching TRBD2. The junction had 4 bases not matched to a gene; V was cut back by 10 bases and J by 10 bases. Per germline, CDR1 MNHNS and CDR2 SASEGT. The CDR3 spans 12 residues. The CDR3 bases are TGTGCCACCCGACTAGCGGGAGGAGAGCAGTTCTTC. Its translation is CATRLAGGEQFF.

The rearrangement joins TRBV18 to TRBJ2-7; the match to TRBD1 covers 7 bases. Germline V gives CDR1 KGHSH, CDR2 LQKENI. The CDR3 spans 15 residues. The V segment lost 5 bases and the J segment 0 bases; nucleotides outside the gene matches: 7. CDR3 sequence reads: CASSTRTGDSYEQYF. The CDR3 DNA sequence: TGTGCCAGCTCAACCCGGACAGGAGACTCCTACGAGCAGTACTTC. Supplemented by reference TRBV18 and TRBJ2-7, the full variable domain reads NAGVMQNPRHLVRRRGQEARLRCSPMKGHSHVYWYRQLPEEGLKFMVYLQKENIIDESGMPKERFSAEFPKEGPSILRIQQVVRGDSAAYFCASSTRTGDSYEQYFGPGTRLTVT.